This record concerns one T cell receptor (beta chain) sequence. The antigen is not known. The CDR3 covers 13 residues. The germline gives CDR1 SGHTA, CDR2 FQGNSA. The V and J ends lost 3 bases and 4 bases respectively, with 8 bases between them. This specimen comes from a study of CD8 T cells in Susac syndrome. Study-level information: Among the Susac syndrome patients who underwent sequencing, more than 5 had clinically active disease, while eight of them were in remission.

Random hexamers primed reverse transcription of about 0.45 to 1 ug RNA. Multiplex PCR with immunoSEQ amplified the TCR beta CDR3 across 54 Vbeta and 13 Jbeta. TCRdb re-derived calls from the immunoSEQ multiplex PCR reads in MiXCR, one entry per CDR3 protein. The table includes some 210,000 distinct CDR3 sequences, approximately 94% detected once. Whole-study findings and limits: In Susac syndrome, the CD4+ T cell repertoires did not show clonal expansion.

TEMRA cells underwent FACS enrichment and CD8+ and CD4+ T cells underwent negative isolation. The rearrangement uses TRBV7-2 and TRBJ2-3; D remains unclear. The TCR comes from a human donor with Susac syndrome. The sample consisted of CD4+ T cells from PBMCs. CDR3 amino acids: CASSFGIADTQYF. The CDR3 coding sequence is TGTGCCAGCAGCTTCGGTATCGCAGATACGCAGTATTTT.